This T cell receptor beta chain came from a study of OX40 agonist ivuxolimab in advanced cancers. Study-wide points: Antigen targets of the expanded peripheral T cells went undetermined. The mean number of expanded clones was higher in CD8+ T cells than in CD4+.

The method was immunoSEQ multiplex PCR; TCRdb's version includes in-frame clones alone and lacks a portion of them. Of 70,000 to 90,000 clones detected, roughly 80% appear once; the ten largest clones hold about 5%. Notes on this clone: No antigen is known for it.

This sequence originates from an adult with an advanced solid tumor such as melanoma, head and neck, liver or kidney cancer. This material consisted of CD4+ or CD8+ T cells sorted from blood, taken in a trial of the OX40 agonist ivuxolimab.

This CDR3 is CASSGASSYNSPLHF. CDR3 coding DNA: TGTGCCAGCAGCGGGGCCTCGTCCTATAATTCACCCCTCCACTTT. V usage is TRBV9 and J usage is TRBJ1-6; no clear D gene. The ends were cut back, 3 bases at V and 1 base at J, with 8 bases in the middle. CDR1 is SGDLS, CDR2 YYNGEE, per germline. The CDR3 consists of 15 residues.